This T cell receptor (beta chain) comes out of a study of cytotoxic CD8 clonotypes in ibrutinib-treated CLL. Measured with immunoSEQ multiplex PCR; TCRdb has only the in-frame clones, and not every one. The sample has over 70,000 clones; 79% are singletons. Germline V gene sequence: CDR1 SGHTA, CDR2 FQGNSA. The ends were cut back, 5 bases at V and 0 bases at J, with 15 bases in the middle. The CDR3 length is 16 residues. This clone showed up just once. This specimen was PBMCs, taken after 12 months of ibrutinib treatment. This rearrangement joins TRBV7-2 to TRBJ2-3, with D possibly being TRBD1 or TRBD2 (5 bases each). This receptor was identified in a human donor with chronic lymphocytic leukemia. This CDR3 is CASSDPGGDSTDTQYF. The CDR3 nucleotides are TGTGCCAGCAGCGACCCGGGTGGGGACAGCACAGATACGCAGTATTTT.